This T cell receptor beta chain was recovered during a study of T cell repertoires in cytomegalovirus infection. Trimming removed 1 base at V and 4 bases at J, with 10 bases between. Germline-derived CDR1 and CDR2 are KGHSH and LQKENI. The length of the CDR3 is 15 residues. One entry per CDR3 protein results from TCRdb running MiXCR on the reads. This sample yields about 450,000 distinct CDR3 sequences, of which roughly a third are seen a single time; around 13% belongs to the top ten. Source material: PBMCs. This chain connects TRBV18 to TRBJ2-2; D ambiguous. The clonotype originates from a human donor in good health (CMV status not recorded). Some clones in this sample may be carry-over from other donors' samples. CDR3 bases: TGTGCCAGCTCACCACAGGGTGGAGTCACCGGGGAGCTGTTTTTT. It is translated as CASSPQGGVTGELFF.